Listed below are T cell receptor beta chains from one sample, sequenced in a study of circulating and synovial CD4+ cells in juvenile arthritis. The method was immunoSEQ multiplex PCR; TCRdb's version includes in-frame clones alone and lacks a portion of them. The sample lists over 30,000 clones, roughly 95% occurring once. Sequenced sample: CD4+ T cells from blood. Receptor source: a human donor with juvenile idiopathic arthritis. Both conserved end residues are part of each CDR3. A D gene is named only where the DNA matches it firmly. Size values are once, few and many counts, or a class for expanded clones, and some rows have none.

v_call	j_call	clone_size	d_call	cdr3_nt	cdr3_aa
TRBV7-3	TRBJ2-2	.	TRBD1	TGTGCCAGCAGCCCATTTAACAGGGGATTTTTGGTCGGTGGCACCGGGGAGCTGTTTTTT	CASSPFNRGFLVGGTGELFF
TRBV21-1	TRBJ2-5	once	.	TGTGCCAGCAGCAAAGGCCCTAGCACCCATGAGACCCAGTACTTC	CASSKGPSTHETQYF
TRBV28	TRBJ2-7	.	.	TGTGCCAGCACTCCCAGGGGGGAACCTCTCCACGAGCAGTACTTC	CASTPRGEPLHEQYF
TRBV28	TRBJ2-3	.	.	TGTGCCAGCAGCCTGACCGGGATTAGTAGCACAGATACGCAGTATTTT	CASSLTGISSTDTQYF
TRBV27	TRBJ2-3	.	.	TGTGCCAGCAGTTCGCCCCGGTTTCTCTCGGATACGCAGTATTTT	CASSSPRFLSDTQYF
TRBV27	TRBJ1-5	.	.	TGTGCCAGCAGTTTGCGGGGGGGCAATCAGCCCCAGCATTTT	CASSLRGGNQPQHF
TRBV28	TRBJ1-5	.	TRBD1	TGTGCCACGGTGGGGGACAGGGGATCTTTTCAGCCCCAGCATTTT	CATVGDRGSFQPQHF
TRBV7-2	TRBJ2-1	.	.	TGTGCCAGCAGCTTAGTAGGATCTCTAGGGGGCAATGAGCAGTTCTTC	CASSLVGSLGGNEQFF
TRBV28	TRBJ1-2	.	.	TGTGCCACACGACAGGTTGGGATTTATGGCTACACCTTC	CATRQVGIYGYTF
TRBV9	TRBJ2-1	.	TRBD2	TGTGCCAGCCTACCGGGACTAGCTTACAATGAGCAGTTCTTC	CASLPGLAYNEQFF
TRBV5-1	TRBJ1-1	.	TRBD1	TGCGCCAGCAGGGAGACAGGGGCGGGCACTGAAGCTTTCTTT	CASRETGAGTEAFF
TRBV27	TRBJ1-1	.	TRBD1	TGTGCCAGCAGTCAATATACAGGGGGGAACACTGAAGCTTTCTTT	CASSQYTGGNTEAFF
TRBV27	TRBJ1-2	once	.	TGTGCCAGCAGTTTAAGGGACAACTATGGTGGCTACACCTTC	CASSLRDNYGGYTF
TRBV10-3	TRBJ1-5	.	TRBD1	TGTGCCATCAGACAGGGGGTGTTGAGCAATCAGCCCCAGCATTTT	CAIRQGVLSNQPQHF
TRBV7-2	TRBJ1-1	.	TRBD1	TGTGCCAGCAGCCCACCAGGGACAGGCCCTAAGAACACTGAAGCTTTCTTT	CASSPPGTGPKNTEAFF
TRBV5-6	TRBJ2-1	.	TRBD2	TGTGCCAGCAGCATAGCGGGAGAGCAGTTCTTC	CASSIAGEQFF
TRBV10-3	TRBJ2-7	once	.	TGTGCCATCAGTGAGTCGAGTCACGGAGAGCTTTCCTACGAGCAGTACTTC	CAISESSHGELSYEQYF
TRBV11-3	TRBJ2-2	.	.	TGTGCCAGCAGCCTAAACACCGGGGAGCTGTTTTTT	CASSLNTGELFF
TRBV4-2	TRBJ1-6	.	.	TGTGCCAGCAGCCAAGACCCGGGGAAGAATTCCCCCCTCCACTTT	CASSQDPGKNSPLHF
TRBV2	TRBJ2-5	.	.	TGTGCCAGCAGTGAATCAGGGGATAGGGAGACCCAGTACTTC	CASSESGDRETQYF